This T cell receptor (beta chain) was sequenced during a study of shared clonotypes between healthy human individuals (TCRdb year 2020). In the study overall: The cohort included a few men and a couple of women between 18 and 49 years of age. For each donor, CD4 naive and CD4 memory were each run on three plates, CD8 naive on two plates, and CD8 memory on one plate. Leukapheresis yielded between about 0.8 and 9.5 billion PBMCs per donor. Blood TCR repertoires of a handful of healthy adults were deeply sequenced to estimate repertoire size and the extent of clonotype sharing between individuals. To increase sequencing depth and limit assay-specific biases, TCR repertoire library preparation and sequencing were carried out by different laboratories using diverse techniques.

Using the deep immunoSEQ assay, multiplex PCR amplified TCR CDR3 regions from genomic DNA. Extracted genomic DNA from each cell subset was distributed evenly across all wells of several immunoSEQ 96-well plates, and each plate was treated as a replicate. For sorted subsets, 150 to 200 ng genomic DNA, equal to tens of thousands of T cell genomes, was loaded into each replicate PCR. Purified libraries were quantified with a Qubit 3.0 fluorometer, sized on a Bioanalyzer 2100, and re-quantified with the KAPA Library Quantification kit. Every immunoSEQ 96-well plate was sequenced on a separate single-read 150-cycle Illumina NextSeq 550 flow cell. The authors processed their data as follows. The immunoSEQ output contained only junctional sequences without quality scores, so filtering could not match that applied to full-length reads. Sequences were annotated with PyIR, a Python wrapper for IgBLAST v1.9, and V/J genes and CDR3 were assigned using IMGT germline references. Reads were filtered out if the reads had weak V/J assignments (E-value above 1e-6), no CDR3, stop codons, out-of-frame junctions, or ambiguous translated residues. V3J clonotypes were defined by identical inferred V gene, J gene, and CDR3 amino acid sequence. To compute the percentage overlap between repertoires, the number of shared unique clonotypes was divided by the size of the smaller repertoire. Richness of each repertoire was evaluated using RTK rarefaction, the Chao1 estimator, and Recon v2.1 estimates of unobserved clonotypes. OLGA was used to compute generation probabilities for all TCRbeta clonotypes that the gDNA method yielded from a handful of donors. Held by TCRdb, this immuneACCESS table contains in-frame sequences only and omits some clones. Under half of the omission traces to an unresolved V gene where checked; the cause of the rest is unknown. That table furnishes V, J and clone size, whereas the DNA furnished D and trimming. In all, the sample holds approximately 700,000 clones, and about 80% of those were seen once. The top ten hold around 1.8% of the sample.

Beyond this particular receptor, the publication reports: When several donors were compared, the shared fraction of clonotypes was 5% to 6.5% for naive CD4, over 3% for naive CD8, 2.3% for memory CD4, and roughly 0.4% for memory CD8. Because the study included a small number of donors, the genetic and exposure-history diversity represented was limited. Rarefaction of sorted-subset datasets indicated incomplete sequencing despite the large sequencing depth. Sampling was restricted to blood, and TCR repertoires in tissue are likely to differ from TCR repertoires in blood. Clonotypes shared by all four sorted-subset donors showed higher generation probabilities than non-shared clonotypes. Estimated clonotype richness was generally larger for naive than for memory subsets. Based on pairwise subsampling, the degree of clonotype sharing among donors was expected to be affected by sequencing depth.

Healthy HIV-negative adults with no recently reported acute infections or vaccinations were included as donors. Every donor was a Caucasian adult living in Nashville, Tennessee, USA. CD4+ T cells were enriched by magnetic negative selection; naive cells were then positively selected on CD45RA, and the negative fraction formed the memory subset. Blood was collected by leukapheresis, and PBMCs were isolated by Ficoll-Histopaque density gradient centrifugation and then cryopreserved in liquid nitrogen vapor phase. Purity and quantity of every magnetically sorted T cell population were checked by analytical flow cytometry. Each sorted fraction had its genomic DNA isolated and then quantified by UV absorbance on a Nanodrop 2000c. About this clone itself: The clone's antigen remains unknown. Per-nucleotide qualities are absent, and no much larger clonotype sits a single base away.

CDR1 and CDR2, looked up from the germline V gene, are MDHEN and SYDVKM. V loses 5 bases of germline sequence and J loses 0 bases, and the interval between the two ends is 4 bases. From its cysteine to its phenylalanine, the CDR3 spans 12 amino acids. CDR3 DNA only is kept here, 36 bases in frame from base 1. This receptor was taken from a woman aged 25 to 45 in good health. The sequenced sample consisted of memory CD4+ T cells sorted from blood. The intended sense of this specimen's cell subset or site label: CD45RA-negative fraction. The chain joins TRBV28 to TRBJ1-1, with an unclear D gene assignment. CDR3 reads: CASSAVNTEAFF. The nucleotide sequence is given as TGTGCCAGCAGTGCCGTGAACACTGAAGCTTTCTTT.